One sample yielded the 2 T cell receptor beta chains listed below, sequenced in a study of low-dose radiotherapy and immunotherapy resistance in tumors. cDNA synthesis used a TRAV/TRBV-specific primer set for both chains. A constant-region primer paired with the V-primer adapter amplified TCRs over about 19 PCR cycles. One entry per CDR3 protein results from TCRdb running MiXCR on the reads. The sample has tens of thousands of distinct CDR3 sequences; 15% to 20% are singletons. Time point noted: before trial treatment. The sequencing used PBMCs, collected before treatment. The receptors here all came from a male donor with prostate cancer.

This clonotype was recorded at least ten times. The rearrangement joins TRBV29-1 to TRBJ2-2; TRBD1 matches at 8 bases. Looked up from germline, CDR1 is SQVTM and CDR2 is ANQGSEA. The CDR3 runs to 13 residues. The V segment lost 6 bases and the J segment 7 bases; nucleotides outside the gene matches: 7. The CDR3 here is CSVTGTGSGELFF. CDR3 bases: TGCAGCGTAACCGGGACAGGCAGCGGGGAGCTGTTTTTT.

This clonotype came up many times. The chain uses TRBV2 and TRBJ2-2; 7 bases map to TRBD1. Germline loops: CDR1 SNHLY, CDR2 FYNNEI. J lost 3 bases, V lost 11 bases, and 6 bases had no gene match. This CDR3 region has 13 residues. CDR3 residues: CACRQGDTGELFF. The CDR3 nucleotides read TGTGCCTGCCGACAGGGAGACACCGGGGAGCTGTTTTTT.